A selection of T cell receptor beta chains follows, all from one sample in a study of identical twins. Using its own MiXCR run on the 5' RACE reads, TCRdb lists one record per CDR3 protein. This repertoire shows 420,000 or so distinct CDR3 sequences, around 20% found once; its top ten account for about 12%. The material sequenced was naive T cells sorted from blood. The receptors originated from a man aged 45-65 years in good health. Each CDR3 is given with its conserved first and last residue. The D gene is left open where the match is weak. Clone size appears in some rows only: once, few, many, or a class for an expanded clone.

TRBV10-3	NA	TRBJ2-7	few	TGTGCCATCAGTGAGACCCGTGACTCCTACGAGCAGTACTTC	CAISETRDSYEQYF
TRBV30	TRBD2	TRBJ2-2	NA	TGTGCCTGGAAAGCTAGCGGGTCGAACACCGGGGAGCTGTTTTTT	CAWKASGSNTGELFF
TRBV6-7	NA	TRBJ2-5	NA	TGTGCCAGCAACGGAGAATGGGAGACCCAGTACTTC	CASNGEWETQYF
TRBV25-1	TRBD1	TRBJ2-2	NA	TGTGCCAGCAGGCGAGAGGCACAGGGGGTGACCGGGGAGCTGTTTTTT	CASRREAQGVTGELFF
TRBV15	TRBD1	TRBJ1-1	few	TGTGCCACCAGCAGAAACAGGGGTGACACTGAAGCTTTCTTT	CATSRNRGDTEAFF
TRBV21-1	NA	TRBJ2-3	NA	TGTGCCAGCAGCAAATACCGGGGGAGGAACCTCTGCACAGATACGCAGTATTTT	CASSKYRGRNLCTDTQYF
TRBV7-9	NA	TRBJ2-5	NA	TGTGCCAGCAGTACCCGGGCAGGGCAAGAGACCCAGTACTTC	CASSTRAGQETQYF
TRBV7-9	NA	TRBJ2-7	few	TGTGCCAGCAGCTTAGCGCACAGCTACGAGCAGTACTTC	CASSLAHSYEQYF
TRBV13	TRBD2	TRBJ2-1	NA	TGTGCCAGCAGCGCATCCGAAACTAGCGTCGATGAGCAGTTCTTC	CASSASETSVDEQFF
TRBV6-5	TRBD1	TRBJ1-3	NA	TGTGCCAGCAGTTACGACAGGGGCTCTGGAAACACCATATATTTT	CASSYDRGSGNTIYF
TRBV28	NA	TRBJ2-3	once	TGTGCCAGCAGTTCGAAGGTGGATACGCAGTATTTT	CASSSKVDTQYF
TRBV27	NA	TRBJ2-1	many	TGTGCCAGCAGTCCGGGGGTGGGGTACAATGAGCAGTTCTTC	CASSPGVGYNEQFF